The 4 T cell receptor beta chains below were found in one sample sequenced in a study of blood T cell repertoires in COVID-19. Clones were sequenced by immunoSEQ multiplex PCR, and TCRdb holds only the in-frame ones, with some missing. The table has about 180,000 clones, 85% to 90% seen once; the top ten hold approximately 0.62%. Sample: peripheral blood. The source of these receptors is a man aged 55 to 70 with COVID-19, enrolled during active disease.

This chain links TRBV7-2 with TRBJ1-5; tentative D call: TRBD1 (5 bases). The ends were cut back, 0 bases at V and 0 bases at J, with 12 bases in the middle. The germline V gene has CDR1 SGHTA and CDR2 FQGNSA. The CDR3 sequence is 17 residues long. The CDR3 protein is CASSLAVDRDSNQPQHF. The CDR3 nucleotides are TGTGCCAGCAGCTTAGCGGTTGACAGAGATAGCAATCAGCCCCAGCATTTT.

The CDR3 DNA reads as TGTGCCAGCAGCTTCTGGACTAGCGGGAGGGCCGGGTCGACGGAGACCCAGTACTTC. It specifies CASSFWTSGRAGSTETQYF. The chain employs TRBV7-9 and TRBJ2-5; TRBD2 matches 15 bases. This CDR3 comprises 19 residues. Unmatched junction bases numbered 13, after V lost 3 bases and J lost 5 bases. CDR1 SEHNR and CDR2 FQNEAQ come from the germline V gene (reference sequence).

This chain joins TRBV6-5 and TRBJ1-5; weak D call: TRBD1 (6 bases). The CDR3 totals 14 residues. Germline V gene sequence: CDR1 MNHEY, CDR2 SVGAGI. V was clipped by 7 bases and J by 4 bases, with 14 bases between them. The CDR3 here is CASTDRTVNQPQHF. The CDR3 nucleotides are TGTGCCAGCACCGACAGGACAGTGAATCAGCCCCAGCATTTT.

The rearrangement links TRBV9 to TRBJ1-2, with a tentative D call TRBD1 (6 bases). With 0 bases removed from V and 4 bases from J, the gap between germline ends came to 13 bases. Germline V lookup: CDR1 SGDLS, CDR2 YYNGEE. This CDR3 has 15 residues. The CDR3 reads CASSVDPRGSYGYTF. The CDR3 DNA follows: TGTGCCAGCAGCGTAGATCCCAGGGGATCCTATGGCTACACCTTC.